The text below deals with one T cell receptor beta chain. This clone was observed a handful of times. There is no known antigen for this receptor. One base away there is no much larger clone; base qualities are not given. These data are taken from a study of immune cell composition in non-small cell lung cancer (TCRdb year 2017). General notes on the study: Histologic subtype was assigned using H&E plus p63, CK5, Napsin A and TTF-1 immunohistochemistry, mainly lung adenocarcinoma or squamous cell carcinoma. Adaptive Biotechnologies TCR-beta sequencing was carried out on some 32 paired NSCLC tumour and non-adjacent lung specimens, as well as on approximately 26 tumour-only specimens. For supplementary cohort #1, made up of more than eight lung adenocarcinoma cases, paired tumour/lung TCR-beta sequencing was done and TIL populations were generated so that tumour reactivity could be assessed. The subtype comparisons left out a handful of tumour specimens with TCR-beta data because those specimens were rare histological subtypes.

The CDR3 contains 14 residues, cysteine and phenylalanine counted. Only the CDR3 region is kept as DNA, spanning 42 bases read in frame from base 1. The germline ends are 12 bases apart after V is trimmed by 5 bases and J by 1 base. CDR1 and CDR2, looked up from the germline V gene, are SGHDN and FVKESK. Genomic DNA was extracted with the QIAamp DNA kit from frozen aliquots of unsorted single-cell suspensions. The tumour samples consisted of non-small cell lung cancer tissue that had been surgically resected. Tissues were received within 2 hours of resection and processed immediately into single-cell suspensions. Tissue was mechanically dissociated and enzymatically digested with DNase I, collagenase I and hyaluronidase for roughly 32 minutes at 37 °C, then filtered and RBC-lysed. A two-step multiplex PCR amplified TCR-beta CDR3 regions from genomic DNA, and the second step of the PCR added Illumina-compatible adaptors. TCR-beta immunosequencing was performed on an Illumina platform as a commercial immunoSEQ service. In the original analysis: Two measures summarised the repertoires: productive clonality, and Top 10 Clones, meaning the percentage of T-cell templates coming from the ten most frequent sequences. Values for productive clonality spanned 0 to 1, where a value of 1 indicated a monoclonal population. Tumour-associated clones were defined as sequences comprising at least 0.1% of tumour T-cell templates but absent from matched non-adjacent lung, identified via log10 scatter plots. Two-group comparisons used Student's t-tests, stages used ANOVA, and relationships used linear regression, analysed in GraphPad Prism7 and R. TCRdb re-hosts the immuneACCESS table, in-frame sequences only. Its copies lack some clones; in the studies checked, an unresolved V gene accounts for under half of them, and the cause for the rest is not known. The DNA was the basis for D and trimming; V, J and clone size are from that table. Here the sample has a few thousand clones; about four fifths occur a single time. The ten largest clonotypes hold about 4% of the sample.

Summary of the overall study and its limitations: The reactivity cohort included only around ten cases, and whether tumour-reactive clones share sequences with the dominant in vivo tumour-associated clones was not shown. Across nine to eleven adenocarcinoma cases, the maximal tumour-associated clone frequency showed a strong correlation with TIL tumour reactivity, but overall clonality showed no such correlation. Top 10 clone scores and productive clonality were significantly higher in lung squamous cell carcinoma than in lung adenocarcinoma tumours. Tumour-associated clones >0.5% were found in nearly half of NSCLC cases, namely in around 33% of adenocarcinomas versus 65% to 80% of squamous carcinomas. No significant correlation was found between tumour TCR-beta clonality and smoking pack-years.

The sequence is built from TRBV14 and TRBJ2-7; D gene: possibly TRBD2, on 6 matching bases. The sequenced sample consisted of lung tumor tissue. This sequence was found in a human donor with non-small cell lung cancer. The nucleotide sequence reads TGTGCCAGCAGCTTTGGAGGAGGGTCCTACGAGCAGTACTTC. This gives the protein CASSFGGGSYEQYF.